The table lists the clone carrying this T cell receptor (beta chain) with a count of one. The target antigen is unknown. From the RT-PCR reads, TCRdb called clonotypes with MiXCR, one entry per CDR3 protein. The sample has roughly 620,000 distinct CDR3 sequences, over 9% seen once. The entry originates in a study of response to subunit inactivated influenza vaccine. CDR3 length: 12 residues. Trimming took off 10 bases at V and 2 bases at J, with 12 bases between the two ends. Study-level points and caveats: Each seasonal influenza vaccination, the authors suggested, recruits few new T cells.

The data also belong to a second study, concerning T cells expressing NK-cell markers. That report adds: Scientists made TCR beta cDNA using 5'RACE template switching with UMIs. The TCR beta repertoires were obtained from sorted CD3+CD56+NKG2C+, CD3+CD56+NKG2C- and CD3+CD56-NKG2C+ T cells.

Sample: PBMCs from blood, taken on the day of vaccination. The sequence derives from a man in his forties or fifties who received an inactivated influenza vaccine. The chain links TRBV12-3 or TRBV12-4 to TRBJ2-7; D unresolved. CDR3: CATSEGTYEQYF. Here the CDR3 DNA reads TGTGCCACATCGGAAGGCACCTACGAGCAGTACTTC.